The rows below give T cell receptor beta chains drawn from one sample of a study of breast tumors, draining lymph nodes, adjacent tissues. TCRdb analysed the multiplex PCR reads with MiXCR anew, one entry per CDR3 protein. The sample yields 25,000 or so distinct CDR3 sequences, about 25% seen once. The sequenced sample was breast tumor tissue. These receptors came from a female donor with breast cancer. Some clones in this sample may be carry-over from other donors' samples. The conserved cysteine and the conserved F or W are not part of the CDR3 here. Each record gives: J gene, V gene, CDR3 protein.

j_call: TRBJ2-1; v_call: TRBV19; cdr3_aa: ASSKMGFGTGWARGEQF
j_call: TRBJ2-7; v_call: TRBV6-1; cdr3_aa: ASSDRYEQY
j_call: TRBJ2-5; v_call: TRBV2; cdr3_aa: ASSELEGETQY
j_call: TRBJ2-7; v_call: TRBV9; cdr3_aa: ASSVGFQNEQY
j_call: TRBJ1-3; v_call: TRBV19; cdr3_aa: ASTPGQGPSGNTIY
j_call: TRBJ2-2; v_call: TRBV5-1; cdr3_aa: ASADVGELF
j_call: TRBJ2-5; v_call: TRBV5-1; cdr3_aa: ASSLVGLAGGGETQY
j_call: TRBJ1-6; v_call: TRBV7-9; cdr3_aa: ASSKTGGDSPLH
j_call: TRBJ2-1; v_call: TRBV29-1; cdr3_aa: SVEGSGRGSYNEQF
j_call: TRBJ1-3; v_call: TRBV18; cdr3_aa: ASSPAPSAGNAIY
j_call: TRBJ1-6; v_call: TRBV6-6; cdr3_aa: ASSYGQGGSPLH
j_call: TRBJ2-1; v_call: TRBV7-3; cdr3_aa: ASSLGGEGLYNEQF
j_call: TRBJ1-2; v_call: TRBV30; cdr3_aa: AWSLETGYYGYT
j_call: TRBJ2-7; v_call: TRBV6-4; cdr3_aa: ASSDGQDSYEQY
j_call: TRBJ2-1; v_call: TRBV14; cdr3_aa: ASSQVLGGSYNEQF
j_call: TRBJ1-3; v_call: TRBV12-3/TRBV12-4; cdr3_aa: ASSLVDGPRGNTIY
j_call: TRBJ2-2; v_call: TRBV11-2; cdr3_aa: ASSRRTWVSGSSNTGELF
j_call: TRBJ1-6; v_call: TRBV28; cdr3_aa: ASSIGQAVFNSPLH
j_call: TRBJ1-2; v_call: TRBV5-1; cdr3_aa: ASTMGDYGYT
j_call: TRBJ2-7; v_call: TRBV2; cdr3_aa: ASSVEASGPSVEQY
j_call: TRBJ1-4; v_call: TRBV4-2; cdr3_aa: ASSQPGTGHEKLF
j_call: TRBJ2-1; v_call: TRBV19; cdr3_aa: ASSISGYEQF
j_call: TRBJ2-2; v_call: TRBV7-2; cdr3_aa: ASSFDLNTGELF
j_call: TRBJ1-4; v_call: TRBV28; cdr3_aa: ASFKRGWEKLF
j_call: TRBJ1-2; v_call: TRBV7-2; cdr3_aa: ASSPRLRPGYGYT
j_call: TRBJ2-7; v_call: TRBV5-1; cdr3_aa: ASSRGDTYEQY
j_call: TRBJ1-6; v_call: TRBV7-2; cdr3_aa: ASSFLDGTNSPLH
j_call: TRBJ2-4; v_call: TRBV6-5; cdr3_aa: ASRLRGAKNIQY
j_call: TRBJ2-7; v_call: TRBV5-1; cdr3_aa: ASSLAPGRGYEQY
j_call: TRBJ2-3; v_call: TRBV9; cdr3_aa: ASSVRGTSTDTQY
j_call: TRBJ2-1; v_call: TRBV19; cdr3_aa: ASSIEAAYNEQF
j_call: TRBJ2-3; v_call: TRBV28; cdr3_aa: ASSSGLLTDTQY
j_call: TRBJ2-2; v_call: TRBV4-2; cdr3_aa: ASSPTGGGTGELF
j_call: TRBJ1-1; v_call: TRBV25-1; cdr3_aa: ASSKIHGQGNTEAF
j_call: TRBJ2-1; v_call: TRBV18; cdr3_aa: ASSPPSRGVYNEQF
j_call: TRBJ2-7; v_call: TRBV6-2/TRBV6-3; cdr3_aa: ASRATSFYEQY
j_call: TRBJ2-1; v_call: TRBV12-3/TRBV12-4; cdr3_aa: ASSPYASANIHEQF
j_call: TRBJ1-1; v_call: TRBV20-1; cdr3_aa: SEYENTEAF